Following are 10 T cell receptor beta chains from one sample sequenced in a study of shared clonotypes between healthy human individuals. Sequencing used immunoSEQ multiplex PCR; TCRdb keeps in-frame clones, though not all of them. The sample yields 2.5 million or so clones, around 94% seen once. The sample taken for sequencing was naive CD4+ T cells sorted from blood. The subset denotes: CD45RA+ positively selected. All receptors derive from a man aged 18 to 30 in good health.

The gene calls are TRBV10-3 and TRBJ2-2; no definite D call. The germline CDR1 and CDR2 sequences are ENHRY and SYGVKD. CDR3 length equals 12 residues. Trimming removed 6 bases from V and 7 bases from J, with 9 bases in between. The CDR3 loop reads CAIRIFSGELFF. Here the CDR3 DNA reads TGTGCCATCAGGATTTTTAGCGGGGAGCTGTTTTTT.

With regard to this clone: The same CDR3 arises from other DNA sequences in this sample as well. The chain combines TRBV29-1 with TRBJ2-7; D call uncertain. The V gene lost 6 bases and the J gene lost 2 bases, with 11 bases spanning the gap. Germline CDR1 is SQVTM and CDR2 is ANQGSEA. There are 12 residues in the CDR3. CDR3 nucleotides: TGCAGCGTCCTGGACGGTACCTACGAGCAGTACTTC. Protein sequence: CSVLDGTYEQYF.

V and J are TRBV6-6 and TRBJ2-1; the match to TRBD2 covers 9 bases. CDR3 length equals 15 residues. Germline V gene lookup returns CDR1 MNHNY and CDR2 SVGAGI (reference sequence). After removal of 6 bases from V and 1 base from J, the junction contained 4 bases not matched to a gene. CDR3 coding DNA: TGTGCCAGCAGCACCCTAGCGGGGTCCTACAATGAGCAGTTCTTC. Protein product: CASSTLAGSYNEQFF.

V and J are TRBV5-5 and TRBJ2-5; 12 bases align to TRBD2. The CDR3 runs to 18 residues. Germline CDR1 is SGHKS and CDR2 is YYEKEE (reference sequence). The V segment lost 4 bases and the J segment 1 base; nucleotides outside the gene matches: 11. Here the CDR3 DNA reads TGTGCCAGCAGCCTGGGGGGTGCGGGACTAGCGGGCCAAGAGACCCAGTACTTC. Its protein is CASSLGGAGLAGQETQYF.

The rearrangement uses TRBV7-9 and TRBJ1-6, with D perhaps matching TRBD1 (5 bases). Germline V CDR1 and CDR2: SEHNR, FQNEAQ (reference sequence). The CDR3 loop spans 14 amino acids. V was shortened by 0 bases and J by 13 bases, with 13 bases between the two germline ends. The CDR3 DNA sequence: TGTGCCAGCAGCTTAGCCAGGGAGCTCTTTCCCCTCCACTTT. Residues: CASSLARELFPLHF.

V and J are TRBV7-2 and TRBJ1-5; the match to TRBD1 covers 8 bases. With V trimmed by 5 bases and J by 5 bases, 14 bases remained unmatched. Germline-derived CDR1 and CDR2 are SGHTA and FQGNSA. The CDR3 length is 17 residues. The CDR3 bases are TGTGCCAGCAGCCTGCCACCTTGGGACAGGCGACATCAGCCCCAGCATTTT. Its translation is CASSLPPWDRRHQPQHF.

This chain connects TRBV10-2 to TRBJ1-3; weak D call: TRBD1 (5 bases). The CDR3 is made up of 17 amino acids. Germline CDR1 WSHSY, CDR2 SAAADI. Between the trimmed V and J ends, which lost 6 bases and 3 bases, there was a span of 21 bases. The CDR3 DNA is TGCGCCAGCAGGACTACAGGAGCCCGACCGATTGGAAACACCATATATTTT. Its translation is CASRTTGARPIGNTIYF.

The chain employs TRBV18 and TRBJ1-3; D ambiguous. The germline V and J ends were trimmed by 0 bases and 2 bases, with 8 bases remaining between them. Germline values: CDR1 KGHSH, CDR2 LQKENI. This CDR3 is built from 15 residues. The CDR3 sequence is CASSPPLPTGNTIYF. Here the CDR3 DNA reads TGTGCCAGCTCACCACCCTTACCTACTGGAAACACCATATATTTT.

The chain is built from TRBV29-1 and TRBJ2-7; the D gene could be TRBD1 or TRBD2 (5 bases each). CDR1 is SQVTM, CDR2 ANQGSEA, per germline. With 7 bases removed from V and 5 bases from J, the gap between germline ends came to 15 bases. The length of the CDR3 is 12 residues. The CDR3 region has the DNA TGCAGCGCCCGAAGTTCGGGACACGAGCAGTACTTC. This gives the protein CSARSSGHEQYF.

The chain has TRBV6-4 and TRBJ2-3; either TRBD1 or TRBD2 may supply D (5 bases each). There are 16 residues in the CDR3. The V gene's germline CDR1 is MRHNA and CDR2 SNTAGT. Trimming stripped 3 bases from V and 3 bases from J, with 16 bases between. In DNA, the CDR3 is TGTGCCAGCAGTGATGGGACCGCCCTAGGGACAGATACGCAGTATTTT. Translating it yields CASSDGTALGTDTQYF.